This TCR beta chain was found in a study of blood T cell repertoires in COVID-19. Overall study: Acute and convalescent COVID-19 samples came from the United States, Italy and Spain.

Per the authors' pipeline: Reference gene primer amplification in the assay estimated nucleated cell counts. The assay was immunoSEQ multiplex PCR, and TCRdb's table has in-frame clones only and misses some. That table is the source of V, J and clone size, and D and trimming were worked out from the DNA. The sample includes 250,000 or so clones, around 80% of them seen just once. The germline V gene encodes CDR1 MNHNY and CDR2 SVGAGI (reference sequence). The CDR3 has 14 residues. V lost 6 bases and J lost 4; bases outside the gene matches: 8. The sequenced sample consisted of peripheral blood. The genes are TRBV6-6 and TRBJ1-1; 7 bases match TRBD1. The TCR was taken from a man aged 55 to 70 with acute or convalescent COVID-19. This CDR3 is CASRETGSSTEAFF. CDR3 nucleotide sequence: TGTGCCAGCAGAGAGACAGGGTCCAGCACTGAAGCTTTCTTT.